This TCR beta chain was identified in a study of shared clonotypes between healthy human individuals. CD45RO-negative cells were positively selected for CCR7, leaving out terminally differentiated effector memory CD45RA+ cells. There were no recent acute infections or vaccinations among the donors, who were healthy HIV-negative adults. In this sample, this clone turned up a few times. Deletions cut 3 bases from V and 2 bases from J, with 14 bases between. The CDR3 extends over 15 amino acids. Germline V gene data show CDR1 as MNHEY and CDR2 as SMNVEV (reference sequence). This table comes from immunoSEQ multiplex PCR, and its TCRdb copy is limited to in-frame clones, with some not included. This sample has around 2,000,000 clones, with under 95% found just once.

What was sequenced was naive CD8+ T cells from PBMCs. The receptor comes from a man aged 18 to 29 in good health. Some clones in this sample may be carry-over from other donors' samples. The chain combines TRBV27 with TRBJ2-7; maybe TRBD1 (5 bases). CDR3: CASSFRAGRAYEQYF. The CDR3 nucleotides read TGTGCCAGCAGTTTCCGGGCAGGGCGCGCCTACGAGCAGTACTTC.